The entry below gives a single T cell receptor (beta chain) sequence along with its context. This entry comes from a study of control samples from healthy donors and cancer patients. The protocol was immunoSEQ multiplex PCR, while the TCRdb copy is restricted to in-frame clones and leaves out a portion. This sample carries roughly 220,000 clones, 85% to 95% of them seen once, and the ten largest clones take 1.5%. V was cut by 0 bases and J by 8 bases, with 10 bases left in between. This CDR3 region has 13 residues. CDR1 and CDR2 (germline): GTSNPN, SVGIG (reference sequence). The chain is built from TRBV30 and TRBJ1-4; D not resolved. Material for sequencing was blood. The source of this sequence is a man in his fifties or sixties in good health. The CDR3 spells CAWSVLFGEKLFF. CDR3 DNA sequence: TGTGCCTGGAGTGTACTCTTCGGGGAAAAACTGTTTTTT.